A selection of T cell receptor beta chains follows, all from one sample in a study of metastatic and nonmetastatic thyroid tumors. TCRdb reassembled clones from the PCR reads with MiXCR. The sample lists roughly 22,000 clones, roughly 12% seen once, with roughly an eighth in the top ten. Sample: blood. The receptors originated from a female donor with papillary thyroid cancer or a benign thyroid nodule (not recorded which). Some clones in this sample may be carry-over from other donors' samples. CDR3s include the opening cysteine and the closing phenylalanine or tryptophan. Fields, in order: CDR3 DNA, CDR3 protein, V gene, clone size, D gene, J gene. A D gene is named only where the DNA matches it firmly. Size values are once, few and many counts, or a class for expanded clones, and some rows have none.

cdr3_nt: TGTGCCAGCAGTTGTCTGATAGACACAGATACGCGGTATTTT
cdr3_aa: CASSCLIDTDTRYF
v_call: TRBV6-5
clone_size: .
d_call: .
j_call: TRBJ2-3

cdr3_nt: TGTGCCAGCAGAGACAGGGGGCCCACTGAAGCTTTCTTT
cdr3_aa: CASRDRGPTEAFF
v_call: TRBV27
clone_size: many
d_call: TRBD1
j_call: TRBJ1-1

cdr3_nt: TGTGCCAGCAGTGACAACCGCAGGCCCCTCCACTTT
cdr3_aa: CASSDNRRPLHF
v_call: TRBV6-1
clone_size: few
d_call: .
j_call: TRBJ1-6

cdr3_nt: TGTGCCAGTAGTATGGCCCTGAGCAATCAGCCCCAGCATTTT
cdr3_aa: CASSMALSNQPQHF
v_call: TRBV19
clone_size: many
d_call: .
j_call: TRBJ1-5

cdr3_nt: TGTGCCAGCAGCTTGGTTCGGACTAGTCCAGTGCAGTACTTC
cdr3_aa: CASSLVRTSPVQYF
v_call: TRBV5-5
clone_size: many
d_call: TRBD2
j_call: TRBJ2-7

cdr3_nt: TGTGCCAGCAGCTCGCTAGCGGTAAACACCGGGGAGCTGTTTTTT
cdr3_aa: CASSSLAVNTGELFF
v_call: TRBV11-2
clone_size: many
d_call: TRBD2
j_call: TRBJ2-2

cdr3_nt: TGTGCCAGCAGCTTAGCGCAGCCCACTTACAATGAGCAGTTCTTC
cdr3_aa: CASSLAQPTYNEQFF
v_call: TRBV5-1
clone_size: .
d_call: .
j_call: TRBJ2-1

cdr3_nt: TGCAGTGCTAGAGTACTCGCGAAGGGAAACACAGATACGCAGTATTTT
cdr3_aa: CSARVLAKGNTDTQYF
v_call: TRBV20-1
clone_size: many
d_call: .
j_call: TRBJ2-3

cdr3_nt: TGTGCCAGCAGTTTAGTTGTACGTGGTCAGGGGGCCAGTCATGAGCAGTTCTTC
cdr3_aa: CASSLVVRGQGASHEQFF
v_call: TRBV12-3/TRBV12-4
clone_size: many
d_call: TRBD1
j_call: TRBJ2-1

cdr3_nt: TGTGCCAGCAGCTTTTCAGGGGTTGGCTACGAGCAGTACTTC
cdr3_aa: CASSFSGVGYEQYF
v_call: TRBV11-1
clone_size: .
d_call: .
j_call: TRBJ2-7

cdr3_nt: TGTGCCAGCAGTTTAATAGGGTCGGATACGCAGTATTTT
cdr3_aa: CASSLIGSDTQYF
v_call: TRBV27
clone_size: many
d_call: .
j_call: TRBJ2-3

cdr3_nt: TGTGCCAGCAGCGTAGGGCCGGGAAAGCAAGAGACCCAGTACTTC
cdr3_aa: CASSVGPGKQETQYF
v_call: TRBV11-2
clone_size: many
d_call: .
j_call: TRBJ2-5

cdr3_nt: TGCGCCAGCAGCTTGGTCATAGAGAGCGAGCAGTACTTC
cdr3_aa: CASSLVIESEQYF
v_call: TRBV5-1
clone_size: many
d_call: .
j_call: TRBJ2-7

cdr3_nt: TGCGCCAGCAGCACCGGAGGGACTAGCGGGATAGGGTACCAAGAGACCCAGTACTTC
cdr3_aa: CASSTGGTSGIGYQETQYF
v_call: TRBV5-1
clone_size: many
d_call: TRBD2
j_call: TRBJ2-5

cdr3_nt: TGCAGTGCTTGGGACCCCCTAGCGCGGGAGGGCCGGGAGGATACGCAGTATTTT
cdr3_aa: CSAWDPLAREGREDTQYF
v_call: TRBV20-1
clone_size: many
d_call: TRBD2
j_call: TRBJ2-3

cdr3_nt: TGTACCAGCAGTTACAGGGAGACTCAGTACTTC
cdr3_aa: CTSSYRETQYF
v_call: TRBV6-5
clone_size: .
d_call: .
j_call: TRBJ2-5

cdr3_nt: TGTGCCAGCAGCCCCTCCGGGGGGCCAAACGAGCAGTACTTC
cdr3_aa: CASSPSGGPNEQYF
v_call: TRBV6-1
clone_size: many
d_call: .
j_call: TRBJ2-7

cdr3_nt: TGTGCCAGCAGTGCCGGGACAGGGTGGGGCGGGGAGCTGTTTTTT
cdr3_aa: CASSAGTGWGGELFF
v_call: TRBV2
clone_size: many
d_call: TRBD1
j_call: TRBJ2-2

cdr3_nt: TGCAGTGCTAGAGGTCGGGGGCGGTACGAGCAGTACTTC
cdr3_aa: CSARGRGRYEQYF
v_call: TRBV20-1
clone_size: many
d_call: .
j_call: TRBJ2-7

cdr3_nt: TGTGCCAGCAGCGTCGGGTGGGAGGGGTACAATGAGCAGTTCTTC
cdr3_aa: CASSVGWEGYNEQFF
v_call: TRBV9
clone_size: many
d_call: TRBD2
j_call: TRBJ2-1

cdr3_nt: TGTGCCTGGGCTACAGGGAGCGGACAGCCCCAGCATTTT
cdr3_aa: CAWATGSGQPQHF
v_call: TRBV30
clone_size: medium-sized
d_call: .
j_call: TRBJ1-5

cdr3_nt: TGTGCCAGCAGTTTAGCCGGGCAGTCCTACAATGAGCAGTTCTTC
cdr3_aa: CASSLAGQSYNEQFF
v_call: TRBV12-3/TRBV12-4
clone_size: many
d_call: .
j_call: TRBJ2-1

cdr3_nt: TGCAGTGCTAGAGCCGCGGGCCGGGCTAGCGGGAGCACCGGGGAGCTGTTTTTT
cdr3_aa: CSARAAGRASGSTGELFF
v_call: TRBV20-1
clone_size: many
d_call: TRBD2
j_call: TRBJ2-2

cdr3_nt: TGCGCCAGCAGCATCCCGGCGGGTGGAGAGACCCAGTACTTC
cdr3_aa: CASSIPAGGETQYF
v_call: TRBV5-1
clone_size: many
d_call: .
j_call: TRBJ2-5

cdr3_nt: TGTGCCAGCAGTTACAGGTTACGGGACGAGCAGTACTTC
cdr3_aa: CASSYRLRDEQYF
v_call: TRBV6-6
clone_size: medium-sized
d_call: .
j_call: TRBJ2-7

cdr3_nt: TGCGCCAGCAGCTCGTGGCGTGGGGGTCTCACAGATACGCAGTATTTT
cdr3_aa: CASSSWRGGLTDTQYF
v_call: TRBV5-1
clone_size: many
d_call: .
j_call: TRBJ2-3

cdr3_nt: TGTGCCAGCAGCCCCGTGGGAGGGAGCTCCTACGAGCAGTACTTC
cdr3_aa: CASSPVGGSSYEQYF
v_call: TRBV5-6
clone_size: many
d_call: TRBD2
j_call: TRBJ2-7

cdr3_nt: TGTGCCAGCAGCGGCGGGCAGGCGGGGGTGAACACTGAAGCTTTCTTT
cdr3_aa: CASSGGQAGVNTEAFF
v_call: TRBV11-1
clone_size: many
d_call: .
j_call: TRBJ1-1

cdr3_nt: TGTGCCAGCAGCCAAGCTCGGGACCCAAGTCGGGAGACCCAGTACTTC
cdr3_aa: CASSQARDPSRETQYF
v_call: TRBV3-1
clone_size: many
d_call: .
j_call: TRBJ2-5

cdr3_nt: TGTGCCAGCAGTGGGGCCAGTGGCTCCTACAATGAGCAGTTCTTC
cdr3_aa: CASSGASGSYNEQFF
v_call: TRBV2
clone_size: many
d_call: .
j_call: TRBJ2-1

cdr3_nt: TGCGCCAGCAGTCTAGCGGACCCTTTGGGGGATACGCAGTATTTT
cdr3_aa: CASSLADPLGDTQYF
v_call: TRBV10-1
clone_size: many
d_call: TRBD2
j_call: TRBJ2-3

cdr3_nt: TGTGCCAGCAGCTTGGACAGGGGGCTCACCTACGAGCAGTACTTC
cdr3_aa: CASSLDRGLTYEQYF
v_call: TRBV7-9
clone_size: many
d_call: TRBD1
j_call: TRBJ2-7

cdr3_nt: TGTGCCAGCAGCTTGGGCTATCGGGCGGGCTCCTACGAGCAGTACTTC
cdr3_aa: CASSLGYRAGSYEQYF
v_call: TRBV5-5
clone_size: many
d_call: .
j_call: TRBJ2-7

cdr3_nt: TGTGCTAGTGGTTTGGGGTCCGGACAGAGTAATCAGCCCCAGCATTTT
cdr3_aa: CASGLGSGQSNQPQHF
v_call: TRBV12-5
clone_size: many
d_call: .
j_call: TRBJ1-5

cdr3_nt: TGTGCCAGCAGCGTAGGGTTCTCTGGGGCCAACGTCCTGACTTTC
cdr3_aa: CASSVGFSGANVLTF
v_call: TRBV9
clone_size: many
d_call: .
j_call: TRBJ2-6

cdr3_nt: TGTGCCAGCAGCACAAATAGGCGGGGTTTGTCCGAGCAGTACTTC
cdr3_aa: CASSTNRRGLSEQYF
v_call: TRBV11-2
clone_size: once
d_call: .
j_call: TRBJ2-7

cdr3_nt: TGTGCCAGCAGTTACAAGGGGAACTATGGCTACACCTTC
cdr3_aa: CASSYKGNYGYTF
v_call: TRBV6-6
clone_size: many
d_call: .
j_call: TRBJ1-2

cdr3_nt: TGTGCCAGTAGAAACTCGGGCGGGGACAGGAGGGAAAAACTGTTTTTT
cdr3_aa: CASRNSGGDRREKLFF
v_call: TRBV19
clone_size: .
d_call: TRBD1
j_call: TRBJ1-4

cdr3_nt: TGTGCCAGCAGTTTTGGGGGGTCAGAGACCCAGTACTTC
cdr3_aa: CASSFGGSETQYF
v_call: TRBV12-3/TRBV12-4
clone_size: many
d_call: .
j_call: TRBJ2-5

cdr3_nt: TGTGCCAGCAGTGAATTCCTCGTTGGGGAGCTGTTTTTT
cdr3_aa: CASSEFLVGELFF
v_call: TRBV2
clone_size: .
d_call: .
j_call: TRBJ2-2

cdr3_nt: TGCGCCAGCAGCCAAGATCAGCTAGCGGATGATACAGATACGCAGTATTTT
cdr3_aa: CASSQDQLADDTDTQYF
v_call: TRBV4-1
clone_size: once
d_call: TRBD2
j_call: TRBJ2-3

cdr3_nt: TGTGCCAGCAGCTTAGGGACAGCCTCTGAAGCTTTCTTT
cdr3_aa: CASSLGTASEAFF
v_call: TRBV11-1
clone_size: .
d_call: .
j_call: TRBJ1-1

cdr3_nt: TGTGCCAGCAGCCAAGCGGGGACTAGCGGAGATACGCAGTATTTT
cdr3_aa: CASSQAGTSGDTQYF
v_call: TRBV3-1
clone_size: many
d_call: TRBD2
j_call: TRBJ2-3